Sequencing of this TCR beta chain was carried out in a study of immune evolution from preneoplasia to lung adenocarcinoma. V was clipped by 6 bases and J by 4 bases; unmatched bases: 9. The CDR3 runs 14 residues. CDR1 is PRHDT, CDR2 FYEKMQ, per germline (reference sequence). Patients had resection in Japan or China between about 2013 and 2017. Two lung cancer pathologists independently confirmed each histologic diagnosis. Produced via immunoSEQ multiplex PCR; TCRdb's table is partial and in-frame only. The repertoire consists of some 5,000 clones, with just under 80% occurring once and the leading ten covering around 7.8%. For this clone: Its specificity is unknown.

Study findings and constraints: From normal lung to invasive adenocarcinoma, top clone frequencies appeared to decrease. Later-stage lesions appeared to have more T cells, more diversity, less clonality.

The material sequenced was FFPE normal lung tissue adjacent to the tumor. This receptor was taken from a person aged 50 to 70 with lung adenocarcinoma. This chain connects TRBV13 to TRBJ2-7; TRBD2 agrees at 7 bases. CDR3 nucleotide sequence: TGTGCCAGCAGGGCCAGAGGAGCGGGGTACGAGCAGTACTTC. This sequence encodes CASRARGAGYEQYF.